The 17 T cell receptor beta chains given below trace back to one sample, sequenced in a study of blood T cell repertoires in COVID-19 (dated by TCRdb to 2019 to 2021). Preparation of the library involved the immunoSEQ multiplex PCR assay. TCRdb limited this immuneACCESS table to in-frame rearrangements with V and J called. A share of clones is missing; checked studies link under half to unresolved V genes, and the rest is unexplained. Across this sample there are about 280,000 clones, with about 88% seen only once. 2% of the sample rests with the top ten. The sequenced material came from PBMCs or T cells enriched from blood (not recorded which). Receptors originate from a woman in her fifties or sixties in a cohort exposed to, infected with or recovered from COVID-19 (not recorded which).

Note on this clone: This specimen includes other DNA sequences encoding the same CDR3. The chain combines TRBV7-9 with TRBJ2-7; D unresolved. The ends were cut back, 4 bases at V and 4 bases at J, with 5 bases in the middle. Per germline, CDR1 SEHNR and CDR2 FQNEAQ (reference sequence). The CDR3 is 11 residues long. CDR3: CASSSRYEQYF. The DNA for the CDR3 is TGTGCCAGCAGCTCCCGGTACGAGCAGTACTTC.

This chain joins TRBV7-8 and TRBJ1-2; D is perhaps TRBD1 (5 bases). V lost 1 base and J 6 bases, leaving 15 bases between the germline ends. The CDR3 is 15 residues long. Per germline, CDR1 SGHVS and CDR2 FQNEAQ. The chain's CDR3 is CASSLVGQGAHGYTF. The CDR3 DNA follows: TGTGCCAGCAGCTTAGTCGGTCAAGGGGCCCATGGCTACACCTTC. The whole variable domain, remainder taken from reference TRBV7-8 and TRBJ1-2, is GAGVSQSPRYKVAKRGQDVALRCDPISGHVSLFWYQQALGQGPEFLTYFQNEAQLDKSGLPSDRFFAERPEGSVSTLKIQRTQQEDSAVYLCASSLVGQGAHGYTFGSGTRLTVV.

CDR3 DNA sequence: TGTGCCAGTAGTATTACTAGCGGGGTTTACAATGAGCAGTTCTTC. Protein sequence: CASSITSGVYNEQFF. The V and J genes are TRBV19 and TRBJ2-1, with 10 bases that match TRBD2. The CDR3 contains 15 residues. From germline, CDR1 is LNHDA and CDR2 SQIVND (reference sequence). V lost 3 bases and J lost 4; bases outside the gene matches: 3.

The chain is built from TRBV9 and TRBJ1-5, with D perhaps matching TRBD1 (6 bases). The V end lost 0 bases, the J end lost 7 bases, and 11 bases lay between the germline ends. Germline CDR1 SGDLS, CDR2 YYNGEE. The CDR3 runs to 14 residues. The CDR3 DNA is TGTGCCAGCAGCGTAGAGGGGGTCGAGCAGCCCCAGCATTTT. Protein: CASSVEGVEQPQHF.

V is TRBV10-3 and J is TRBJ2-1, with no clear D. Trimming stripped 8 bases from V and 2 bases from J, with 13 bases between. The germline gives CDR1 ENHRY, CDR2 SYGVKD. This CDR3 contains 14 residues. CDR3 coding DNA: TGTGCCATCTCTCCAGCGAGTGCCTACAATGAGCAGTTCTTC. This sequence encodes CAISPASAYNEQFF.

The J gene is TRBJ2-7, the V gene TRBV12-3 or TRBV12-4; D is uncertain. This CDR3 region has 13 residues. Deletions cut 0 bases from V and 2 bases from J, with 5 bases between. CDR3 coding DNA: TGTGCCAGCAGTTTAGCTACAGCCTACGAGCAGTACTTC. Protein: CASSLATAYEQYF.

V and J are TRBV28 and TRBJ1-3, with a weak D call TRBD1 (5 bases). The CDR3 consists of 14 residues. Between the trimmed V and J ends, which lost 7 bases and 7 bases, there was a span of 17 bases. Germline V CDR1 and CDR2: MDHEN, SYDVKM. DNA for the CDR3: TGTGCCAGCAACGGATGGCAGGGAGGGAACACCATATATTTT. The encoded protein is CASNGWQGGNTIYF.

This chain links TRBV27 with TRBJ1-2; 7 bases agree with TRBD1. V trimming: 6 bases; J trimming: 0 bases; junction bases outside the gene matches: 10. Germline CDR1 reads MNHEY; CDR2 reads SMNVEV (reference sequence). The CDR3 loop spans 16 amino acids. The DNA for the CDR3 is TGTGCCAGCAGCTTTGGCGGGACAGAAGCTAACTATGGCTACACCTTC. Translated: CASSFGGTEANYGYTF.

The CDR3 spells CASMGADRGLYEQYF. CDR3 bases: TGTGCCAGCATGGGGGCGGACAGGGGGCTCTACGAGCAGTACTTC. The J gene is TRBJ2-7, the V gene TRBV28; 11 nucleotides agree with TRBD1. Germline CDR1 is MDHEN and CDR2 is SYDVKM. The CDR3 runs 15 residues. V lost 7 bases, J lost 3 bases, and 8 bases stayed unmatched. Complete variable domain (other parts from reference TRBV28 and TRBJ2-7): DVKVTQSSRYLVKRTGEKVFLECVQDMDHENMFWYRQDPGLGLRLIYFSYDVKMKEKGDIPEGYSVSREKKERFSLILESASTNQTSMYLCASMGADRGLYEQYFGPGTRLTVT.

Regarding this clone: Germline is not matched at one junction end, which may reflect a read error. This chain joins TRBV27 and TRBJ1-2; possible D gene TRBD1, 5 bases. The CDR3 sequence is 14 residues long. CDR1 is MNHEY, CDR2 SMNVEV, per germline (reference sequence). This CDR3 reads CASSFRGGDYDYTF. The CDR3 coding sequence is TGTGCCAGCAGTTTCCGGGGAGGGGACTATGACTACACCTTC.

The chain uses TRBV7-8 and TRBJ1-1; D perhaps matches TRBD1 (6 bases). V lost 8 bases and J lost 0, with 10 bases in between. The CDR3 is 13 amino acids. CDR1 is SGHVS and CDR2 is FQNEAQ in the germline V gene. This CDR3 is CASLSGVNTEAFF. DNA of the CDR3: TGTGCCAGCCTTTCAGGGGTGAACACTGAAGCTTTCTTT.

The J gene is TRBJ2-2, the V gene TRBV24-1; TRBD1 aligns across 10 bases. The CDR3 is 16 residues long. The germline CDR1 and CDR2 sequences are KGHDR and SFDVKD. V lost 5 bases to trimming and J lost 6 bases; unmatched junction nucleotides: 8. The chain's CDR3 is CATSGPGQGISGELFF. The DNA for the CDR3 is TGTGCCACCAGTGGTCCGGGACAGGGGATCTCCGGGGAGCTGTTTTTT.

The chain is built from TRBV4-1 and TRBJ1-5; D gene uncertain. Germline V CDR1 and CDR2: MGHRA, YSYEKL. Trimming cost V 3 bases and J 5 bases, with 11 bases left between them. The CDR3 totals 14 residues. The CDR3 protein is CASSQVRRDQPQHF. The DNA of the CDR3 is TGCGCCAGCAGCCAGGTTCGCCGGGATCAGCCCCAGCATTTT.

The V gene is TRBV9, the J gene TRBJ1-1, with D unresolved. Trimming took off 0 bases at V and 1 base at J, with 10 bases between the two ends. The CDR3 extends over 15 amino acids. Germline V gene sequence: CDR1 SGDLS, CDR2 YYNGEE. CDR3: CASSVEPGRNTEAFF. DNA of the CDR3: TGTGCCAGCAGCGTAGAGCCGGGAAGGAACACTGAAGCTTTCTTT.

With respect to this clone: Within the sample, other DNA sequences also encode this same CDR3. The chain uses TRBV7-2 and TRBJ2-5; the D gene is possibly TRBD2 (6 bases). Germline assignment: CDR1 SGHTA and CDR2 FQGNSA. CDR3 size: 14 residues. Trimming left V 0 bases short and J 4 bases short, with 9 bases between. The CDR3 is CASSLAGGGETQYF. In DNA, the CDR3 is TGTGCCAGCAGCTTAGCTGGGGGAGGAGAGACCCAGTACTTC.

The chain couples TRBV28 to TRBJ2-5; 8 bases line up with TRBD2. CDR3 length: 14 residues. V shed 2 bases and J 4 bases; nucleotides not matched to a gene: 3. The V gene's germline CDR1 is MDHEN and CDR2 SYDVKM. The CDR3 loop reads CASSLAGGGETQYF. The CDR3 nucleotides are TGTGCCAGCAGTTTAGCGGGGGGTGGAGAGACCCAGTACTTC.

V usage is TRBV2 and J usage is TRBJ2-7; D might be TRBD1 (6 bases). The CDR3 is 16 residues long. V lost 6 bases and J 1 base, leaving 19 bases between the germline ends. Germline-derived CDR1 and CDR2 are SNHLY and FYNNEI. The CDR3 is CASSDKGVSRSYEQYF. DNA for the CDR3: TGTGCCAGCAGCGACAAGGGGGTCAGTAGGTCCTACGAGCAGTACTTC.